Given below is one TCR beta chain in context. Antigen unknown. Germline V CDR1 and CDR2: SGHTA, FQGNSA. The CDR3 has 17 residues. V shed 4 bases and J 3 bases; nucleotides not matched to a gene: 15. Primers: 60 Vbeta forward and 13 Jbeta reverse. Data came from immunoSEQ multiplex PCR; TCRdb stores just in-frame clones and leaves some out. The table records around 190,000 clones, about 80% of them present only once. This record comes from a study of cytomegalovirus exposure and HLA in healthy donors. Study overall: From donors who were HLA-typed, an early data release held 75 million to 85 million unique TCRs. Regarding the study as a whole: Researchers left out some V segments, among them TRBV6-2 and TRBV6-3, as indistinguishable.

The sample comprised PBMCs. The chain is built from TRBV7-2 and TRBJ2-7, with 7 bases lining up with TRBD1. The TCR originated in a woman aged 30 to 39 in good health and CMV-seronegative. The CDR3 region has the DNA TGTGCCAGCAGCTCCGTTCCAAAGTCAGGGGGAAGCTACGAGCAGTACTTC. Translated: CASSSVPKSGGSYEQYF.